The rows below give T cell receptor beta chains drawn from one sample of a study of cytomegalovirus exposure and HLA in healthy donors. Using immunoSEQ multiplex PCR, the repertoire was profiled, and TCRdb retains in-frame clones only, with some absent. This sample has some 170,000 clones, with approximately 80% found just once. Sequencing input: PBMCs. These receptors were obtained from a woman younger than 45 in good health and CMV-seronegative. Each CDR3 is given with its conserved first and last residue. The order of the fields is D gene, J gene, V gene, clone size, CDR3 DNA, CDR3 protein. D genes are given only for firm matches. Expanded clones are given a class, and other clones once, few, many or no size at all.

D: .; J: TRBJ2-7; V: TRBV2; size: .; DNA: TGTGCCAGCAGTGCACTTCCGAACTACGAGCAGTACTTC; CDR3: CASSALPNYEQYF
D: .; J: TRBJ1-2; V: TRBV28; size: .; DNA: TGTGCCAGCAGTTTAACTGGCAGGGGTAACTATGGCTACACCTTC; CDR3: CASSLTGRGNYGYTF
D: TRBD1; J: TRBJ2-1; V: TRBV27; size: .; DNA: TGTGCCAGCAGTTTAGACAGGGTGTCCTACAATGAGCAGTTCTTC; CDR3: CASSLDRVSYNEQFF
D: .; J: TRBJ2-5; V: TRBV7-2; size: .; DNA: TGTGCCAGCAGCTTACTGAGGGAGACCCAGTACTTC; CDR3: CASSLLRETQYF
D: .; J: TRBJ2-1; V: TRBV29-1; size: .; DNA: TGCAGCGCGCCTCCGTCCGGGAATGAGCAGTTCTTC; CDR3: CSAPPSGNEQFF
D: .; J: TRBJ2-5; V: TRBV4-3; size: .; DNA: TGCGCCAGCAGCCAAGAACATCAGACTATGCAAGAGACCCAGTACTTC; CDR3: CASSQEHQTMQETQYF
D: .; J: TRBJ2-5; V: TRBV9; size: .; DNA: TGTGCCAGCAGCGTAGTCGGGGGAGCAGAGACCCAGTACTTC; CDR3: CASSVVGGAETQYF
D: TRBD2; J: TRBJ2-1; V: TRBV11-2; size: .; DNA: TGTGCCAACAGACTAGCGGGAGGGGAGCAGTTCTTC; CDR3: CANRLAGGEQFF
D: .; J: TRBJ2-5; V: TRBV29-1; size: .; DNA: TGCAGCGGGATCCTCCTTGGTGGGGCCCAAGAGACCCAGTACTTC; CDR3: CSGILLGGAQETQYF
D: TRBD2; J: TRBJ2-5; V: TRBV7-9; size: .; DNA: TGTGCCAGCAGCTCCTGGGGTGCGGGAGAAGAGACCCAGTACTTC; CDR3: CASSSWGAGEETQYF
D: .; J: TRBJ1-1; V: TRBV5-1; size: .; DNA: TGCGCCAGCAGCTACCCTCAGGGTGCTGTGTCGAACACTGAAGCTTTCTTT; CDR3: CASSYPQGAVSNTEAFF
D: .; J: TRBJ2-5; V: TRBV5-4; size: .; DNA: TGTGCCAGCACCCACAGGGAGACCCAGTACTTC; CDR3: CASTHRETQYF
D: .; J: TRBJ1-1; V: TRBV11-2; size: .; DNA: TGTGCCAGCAGCTTTTATCCTTTCTTT; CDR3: CASSFYPFF
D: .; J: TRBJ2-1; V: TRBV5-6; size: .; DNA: TGTGCCAGCAGCCTGAAGGGGTACAGCTCCTACAATGAGCAGTTCTTC; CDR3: CASSLKGYSSYNEQFF
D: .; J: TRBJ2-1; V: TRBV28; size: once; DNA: TGTGCCAGCAGTTTACCGTCCACAGCTTACAATGAGCAGTTCTTC; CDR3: CASSLPSTAYNEQFF
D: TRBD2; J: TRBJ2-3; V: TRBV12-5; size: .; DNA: TGTGCTAGTGGTTTGGGGGCTAGCGGGAGTTTAGATACGCAGTATTTT; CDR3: CASGLGASGSLDTQYF
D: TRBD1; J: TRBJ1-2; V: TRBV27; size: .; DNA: TGTGCCAGCAGGTACACAGGGGGCTCAGGCTACACCTTC; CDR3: CASRYTGGSGYTF
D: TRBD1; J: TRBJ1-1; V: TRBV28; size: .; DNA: TGTGCCAGCAGTTCAAGGACAGGGAACACTGAAGCTTTCTTT; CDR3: CASSSRTGNTEAFF
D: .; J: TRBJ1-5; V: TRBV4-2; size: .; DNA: TGTGCCAGCAGCCAAGATTTAGGGGGCAATCAGCCCCAGCATTTT; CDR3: CASSQDLGGNQPQHF
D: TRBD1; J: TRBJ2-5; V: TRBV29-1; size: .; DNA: TGCAGCGTGGGACAGCTGAGTGAGACCCAGTACTTC; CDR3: CSVGQLSETQYF
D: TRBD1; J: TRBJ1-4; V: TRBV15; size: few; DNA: TGTGCCACCAGCAGCTCGAAGATCATACAGGGGGCTGAAAAACTGTTTTTT; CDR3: CATSSSKIIQGAEKLFF
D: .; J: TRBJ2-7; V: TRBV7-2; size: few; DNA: TGTGCCAGCAGCTTCGGTACGTACGAGCAGTACTTC; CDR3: CASSFGTYEQYF
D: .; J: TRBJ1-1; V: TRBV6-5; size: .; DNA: TGTGCCAGCAGTTTGATAGGGGAGGAGACTGAAGCTTTCTTT; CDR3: CASSLIGEETEAFF
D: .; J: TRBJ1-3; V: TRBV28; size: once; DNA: TGTGCCAGCAGTTTTTCCAGGCCGGCAGGAAACACCATATATTTT; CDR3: CASSFSRPAGNTIYF
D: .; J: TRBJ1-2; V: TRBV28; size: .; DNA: TGTGCCAGCAGTTCACAGGGAGTTGGCGGCTACACCTTC; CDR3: CASSSQGVGGYTF
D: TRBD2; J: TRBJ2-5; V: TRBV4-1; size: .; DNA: TGCGCCAGCAGCCAAGGGGAGGGACTAGCGGGATCAGAGACCCAGTACTTC; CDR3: CASSQGEGLAGSETQYF
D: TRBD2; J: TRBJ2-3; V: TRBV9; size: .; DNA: TGTGCCAGCAGCGCTAGCGGGGGGGGCACAGATACGCAGTATTTT; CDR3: CASSASGGGTDTQYF
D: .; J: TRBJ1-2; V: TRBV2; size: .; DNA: TGTGCCAGCAGTGATCAGTACAGAAAAGCTAACTATGGCTACACCTTC; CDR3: CASSDQYRKANYGYTF
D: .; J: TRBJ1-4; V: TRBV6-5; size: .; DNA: TGTGCCAGCAGCTATGGAGCGGGGTTGGAACTGTTTTTT; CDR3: CASSYGAGLELFF
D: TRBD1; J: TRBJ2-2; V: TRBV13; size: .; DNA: TGTGCCAGCAGGCAGACAGGGGGCCCCGGGGAGCTGTTTTTT; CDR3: CASRQTGGPGELFF
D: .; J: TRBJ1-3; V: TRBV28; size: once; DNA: TGTGCCAGCACCCAGGACAGCACGACCTCTGGAAACACCATATATTTT; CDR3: CASTQDSTTSGNTIYF
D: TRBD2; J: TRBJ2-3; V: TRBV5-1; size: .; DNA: TGCGCCAGCTCCGGGACTAGCGGGAGGGCCATGGGGGATACGCAGTATTTT; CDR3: CASSGTSGRAMGDTQYF
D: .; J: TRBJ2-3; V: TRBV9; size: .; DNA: TGTGCCAGCAGCAAAATATCAACGGCAGATACGCAGTATTTT; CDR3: CASSKISTADTQYF
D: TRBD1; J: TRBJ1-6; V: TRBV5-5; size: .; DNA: TGTGCCAGCAGCTTGTCCGGGACAGAGAATTCACCCCTCCACTTT; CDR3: CASSLSGTENSPLHF
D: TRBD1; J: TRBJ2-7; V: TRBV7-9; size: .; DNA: TGTTCCAGCAGCTTAGAAACAGGGGGCGCAACCTACGAGCAGTACTTC; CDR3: CSSSLETGGATYEQYF